This T cell receptor (beta chain) was recovered during a study of cytomegalovirus exposure and HLA in healthy donors. CDR3 length equals 15 residues. Germline lookup yields CDR1 MGHDK and CDR2 SYGVNS. The V gene end was trimmed by 4 bases and the J gene end by 7 bases; junction bases not matched to a gene: 7. Profiled with immunoSEQ multiplex PCR; TCRdb holds only in-frame clones, not every one. The sample contains approximately 90,000 clones, 95% to 98% of which appear only once. This clone was observed once. The sequenced material came from PBMCs. This rearrangement joins TRBV25-1 to TRBJ1-5; 10 nucleotides agree with TRBD1. The sequence was obtained from a man aged 18 to 30 in good health and CMV-seronegative. The CDR3: CASSAGQGPGQPQHF. The DNA for the CDR3 is TGTGCCAGCAGTGCGGGACAGGGGCCGGGGCAGCCCCAGCATTTT.